This T cell receptor (beta chain) was recovered during a study of T cells in Graves' hyperthyroidism and ophthalmopathy. Hyperthyroidism was newly diagnosed in patients aged 18 to 65 (duration under 2 months). This clonotype was detected many times. TCR beta CDR3 regions were amplified from RNA transcripts. The TCR CDR3 was amplified in a first-round RT-PCR using the HTBI primer set. TCRdb reprocessed the multiplex PCR reads via MiXCR and lists one record per CDR3 protein. The sample holds about 420,000 distinct CDR3 sequences, about 15% seen once. V lost 5 bases, J lost 2 bases, and 10 bases stayed unmatched. Germline V gives CDR1 DFQATT, CDR2 SNEGSKA (reference sequence). The CDR3 extends over 15 amino acids.

The TCR was taken from a woman aged 18 to 35 with Graves' hyperthyroidism. The chain couples TRBV20-1 to TRBJ2-7; 9 bases fit TRBD1. Sequenced material: blood. The CDR3 DNA reads TGCAGTGCTGGATTCCGGGACAGGGCGGCCTACGAGCAGTACTTC. This gives the protein CSAGFRDRAAYEQYF.